This section outlines one TCR beta chain sequence together with its context. Its antigen is still unknown. This entry is derived from a study of shared clonotypes between healthy human individuals. Across the study: In total, the donors were two women and three men aged 18 to 49.

General study points: Sequencing depth was a factor that was expected to affect clonotype sharing among donors. Compared with clonotypes that all four donors shared, non-shared clonotypes had lower generation probabilities.

V was cut by 5 bases and J by 8 bases, with 15 bases left in between. The CDR3 is 13 amino acids. Germline V lookup: CDR1 SGHVS, CDR2 FQNEAQ. The input for sorted-subset replicate PCRs was around 0.2 ug DNA, about 30,000 T cell genomes. Assay: immunoSEQ multiplex PCR; the TCRdb copy retains only in-frame clones and omits some. The table includes some 2,100,000 clones, about 94% detected once. This receptor was identified in a young man in good health. Sequencing used naive CD4+ T cells sorted from blood. Sample subset: CD45RA+ positively selected. V usage is TRBV7-8 and J usage is TRBJ1-2, with D hard to call. The CDR3 bases are TGTGCCAGCAGCCAGCGGTCAGTGGGAGGCTACACCTTC. It encodes CASSQRSVGGYTF. Full variable domain (remainder filled in from reference TRBV7-8 and TRBJ1-2): GAGVSQSPRYKVAKRGQDVALRCDPISGHVSLFWYQQALGQGPEFLTYFQNEAQLDKSGLPSDRFFAERPEGSVSTLKIQRTQQEDSAVYLCASSQRSVGGYTFGSGTRLTVV.